Shown below are 5 T cell receptor beta chains from a single sample sequenced in a study of shared clonotypes between healthy human individuals. The assay was immunoSEQ multiplex PCR, and TCRdb's table has in-frame clones only and misses some. The sample includes fewer than 850,000 clones, 90% seen only once; the top ten take roughly 36%. The specimen sequenced was memory CD8+ T cells from PBMCs. Noted subset: CD45RO+ cells pooled with CCR7-negative TemRA cells. These receptors were obtained from a man aged 18 to 30 in good health. Some clones in this sample may be carry-over from other donors' samples.

The V gene is TRBV28, the J gene TRBJ2-3, with a weak D call TRBD2 (6 bases). Germline CDR1 reads MDHEN; CDR2 reads SYDVKM. CDR3 size: 16 residues. Between the trimmed V and J ends, which lost 6 bases and 0 bases, there was a span of 16 bases. The DNA for the CDR3 is TGTGCCAGCAGCCCTACCCTTAGCGGAAGCACAGATACGCAGTATTTT. Its translation: CASSPTLSGSTDTQYF. Variable domain in full (rest from reference TRBV28 and TRBJ2-3): DVKVTQSSRYLVKRTGEKVFLECVQDMDHENMFWYRQDPGLGLRLIYFSYDVKMKEKGDIPEGYSVSREKKERFSLILESASTNQTSMYLCASSPTLSGSTDTQYFGPGTRLTVL.

The chain is built from TRBV27 and TRBJ1-1; a possible D gene is TRBD1 (6 bases). The CDR3 sequence is 14 residues long. V was trimmed by 6 bases and J by 6 bases, leaving 17 bases between them. Germline CDR1 is MNHEY and CDR2 is SMNVEV (reference sequence). Here the CDR3 reads CASRITPGHPEAFF. The DNA for the CDR3 is TGTGCCAGCAGAATCACTCCGGGACATCCTGAAGCTTTCTTT.

In its sample, this clone was seen a few times. The chain carries TRBV6-5 and TRBJ2-7; D remains unclear. V lost 2 bases to trimming and J lost 0 bases, with 14 bases between them. Germline V gives CDR1 MNHEY, CDR2 SVGAGI. The CDR3 runs to 16 residues. Here the CDR3 DNA reads TGTGCCAGCAGTTACGGCTCGGTCGCAGGCTCCTACGAGCAGTACTTC. As protein: CASSYGSVAGSYEQYF.

This sequence joins TRBV6-5 and TRBJ2-7, with D hard to call. Germline V gene sequence: CDR1 MNHEY, CDR2 SVGAGI. The CDR3 extends over 14 amino acids. V was shortened by 0 bases and J by 2 bases, with 8 bases between the two germline ends. The CDR3 here is CASSYSPSTYEQYF. The CDR3 DNA sequence: TGTGCCAGCAGTTACTCGCCCAGTACCTACGAGCAGTACTTC.

A word on this clone: The same CDR3 arises from other DNA sequences in this sample as well. The chain is built from TRBV6-6 and TRBJ2-7; D might be TRBD2 (6 bases). CDR1 MNHNY and CDR2 SVGAGI come from the germline V gene (reference sequence). The germline V and J ends were trimmed by 0 bases and 3 bases, with 9 bases remaining between them. The CDR3 is 14 residues long. CDR3 DNA: TGTGCCAGCAGTTACTCATCCGGGGGCTACGAGCAGTACTTC. Protein product: CASSYSSGGYEQYF.